This T cell receptor (beta chain) is drawn from a study of blood T cells in healthy people across ages. PCR was performed a second time for roughly 7 to 11 cycles using a sample-barcoded 5' primer and a J-beta primer mix. All cDNA molecules were each tagged by a template-switch adaptor with 12 random nucleotides. TCRdb re-called the 5' RACE reads through MiXCR, storing one row per CDR3 protein. The table shows some 1.4 million distinct CDR3 sequences, with roughly 45% occurring only once. In its sample, this clonotype was seen once. The V end was cut by 5 bases, the J end by 0 bases, with 13 bases between. This CDR3 contains 15 residues. The study recruited healthy Caucasian donors from Russia who were aged about 6 to 90. Every donor contributed about 10 milliliters of peripheral blood by blood draw. The extraction recovered at least 5 micrograms of total RNA per sample.

The chain is built from TRBV12-3 or TRBV12-4 and TRBJ1-1; D remains ambiguous. The TCR comes from a woman between 18 and 29 years old in good health. The source material was blood. CDR3 in amino acids: CASSAAGVLNTEAFF. CDR3 DNA sequence: TGTGCCAGCAGTGCGGCCGGAGTCTTGAACACTGAAGCTTTCTTT.